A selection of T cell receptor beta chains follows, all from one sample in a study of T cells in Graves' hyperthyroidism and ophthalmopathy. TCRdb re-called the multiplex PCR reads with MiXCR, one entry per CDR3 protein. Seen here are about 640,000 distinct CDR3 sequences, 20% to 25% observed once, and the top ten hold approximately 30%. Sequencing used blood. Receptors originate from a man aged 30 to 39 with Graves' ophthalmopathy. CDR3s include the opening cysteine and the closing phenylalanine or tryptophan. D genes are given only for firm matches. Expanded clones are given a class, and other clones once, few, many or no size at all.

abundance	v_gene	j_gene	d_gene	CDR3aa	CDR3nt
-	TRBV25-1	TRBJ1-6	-	CASSDEGFYSPLHF	TGTGCCAGCAGTGATGAGGGGTTTTATTCACCCCTCCACTTT
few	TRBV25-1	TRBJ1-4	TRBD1	CASSGGGTGGRKLFF	TGTGCCAGCAGTGGAGGAGGGACAGGGGGTCGAAAACTGTTTTTT
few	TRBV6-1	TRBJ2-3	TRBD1	CASRWDRRADTQYF	TGTGCCAGCAGGTGGGACAGGAGGGCGGATACGCAGTATTTT
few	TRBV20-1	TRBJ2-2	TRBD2	CSALAGVPNTGELFF	TGCAGTGCGCTAGCGGGAGTCCCGAACACCGGGGAGCTGTTTTTT
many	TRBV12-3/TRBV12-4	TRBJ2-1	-	CASSAPRGNEQFF	TGTGCCAGCAGCGCCCCAAGGGGCAATGAGCAGTTCTTC
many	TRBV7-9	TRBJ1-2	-	CASSAGGAPDYGYTF	TGTGCCAGCAGCGCCGGGGGGGCGCCGGACTATGGCTACACCTTC
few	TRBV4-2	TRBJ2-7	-	CASSQAGVYEQYF	TGTGCCAGCAGCCAAGCAGGCGTATACGAGCAGTACTTC
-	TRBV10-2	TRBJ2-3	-	CASSESMGAQVDTQYF	TGCGCCAGCAGTGAGTCGATGGGAGCCCAGGTGGATACGCAGTATTTT
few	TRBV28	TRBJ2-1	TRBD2	CASSLMGLASNEQFF	TGTGCCAGCAGTTTAATGGGACTAGCGTCAAATGAGCAGTTCTTC
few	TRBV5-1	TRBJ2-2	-	CASGLEAVTNTGELFF	TGCGCCAGTGGTTTAGAAGCGGTTACGAACACCGGGGAGCTGTTTTTT
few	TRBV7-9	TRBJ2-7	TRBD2	CASSSPPSGSSYEQYF	TGTGCCAGCAGCTCCCCACCCAGCGGGAGCTCCTACGAGCAGTACTTC
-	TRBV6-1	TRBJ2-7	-	CASSVRDGNYEQYF	TGTGCCAGCAGTGTTCGGGACGGGAACTACGAGCAGTACTTC
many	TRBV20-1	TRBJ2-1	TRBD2	CSARDSGRAANEQFF	TGCAGTGCTAGAGATAGCGGGAGGGCCGCCAATGAGCAGTTCTTC
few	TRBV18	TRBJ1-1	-	CASSQQDSMNTEAFF	TGTGCCAGCTCACAACAGGACAGTATGAACACTGAAGCTTTCTTT
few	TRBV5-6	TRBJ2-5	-	CASSSRNAGEETQYF	TGTGCCAGCAGCAGCCGAAACGCTGGGGAAGAGACCCAGTACTTC
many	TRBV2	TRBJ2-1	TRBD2	CASSENFAGGPGNEQFF	TGTGCCAGCAGTGAAAACTTTGCGGGAGGGCCTGGCAATGAGCAGTTCTTC
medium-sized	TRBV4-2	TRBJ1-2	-	CASSQDQWGRGDSYTF	TGTGCCAGCAGCCAAGATCAATGGGGGCGCGGGGACAGCTACACCTTC
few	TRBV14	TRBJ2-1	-	CASSHQRTSNEQFF	TGTGCCAGCAGCCATCAGCGCACTAGCAATGAGCAGTTCTTC
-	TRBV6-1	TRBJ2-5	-	CASSRQAYRETQYF	TGTGCCAGCAGTAGACAGGCCTATAGGGAGACCCAGTACTTC
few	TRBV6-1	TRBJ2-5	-	CASAADRLKETQYF	TGTGCCAGCGCAGCGGACAGATTAAAAGAGACCCAGTACTTC
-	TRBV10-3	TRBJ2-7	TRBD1	CAISGQGAYEQYF	TGTGCCATCAGTGGACAGGGCGCCTACGAGCAGTACTTC
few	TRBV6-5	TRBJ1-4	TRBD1	CASSYSTGSYLGDEKLFF	TGTGCCAGCAGTTACTCGACAGGGTCCTATTTGGGGGATGAAAAACTGTTTTTT
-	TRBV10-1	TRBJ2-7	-	CASSESRGSYEQYF	TGCGCCAGCAGTGAGTCCCGGGGCTCCTACGAGCAGTACTTC
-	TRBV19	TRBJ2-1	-	CASSIAASSYNEQFF	TGTGCCAGTAGTATAGCGGCGAGCTCCTACAATGAGCAGTTCTTC
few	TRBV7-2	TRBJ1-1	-	CASSLSSRVVTEAFF	TGTGCCAGCAGCTTAAGTAGCAGGGTGGTAACTGAAGCTTTCTTT
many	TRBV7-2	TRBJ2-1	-	CASSLDQGSINEQFF	TGTGCCAGCAGCTTAGACCAGGGAAGTATCAATGAGCAGTTCTTC
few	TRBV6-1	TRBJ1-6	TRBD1	CASSYSFGTGRNSPLHF	TGTGCCAGCAGTTATTCGTTCGGGACAGGGCGTAATTCACCCCTCCACTTT
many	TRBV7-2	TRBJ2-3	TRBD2	CASSFKLAGGADTQYF	TGTGCCAGCAGCTTCAAGCTAGCGGGAGGTGCAGATACGCAGTATTTT
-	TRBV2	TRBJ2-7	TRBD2	CASRGGNEQYF	TGTGCCAGCAGGGGGGGGAACGAGCAGTACTTC
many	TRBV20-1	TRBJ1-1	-	CSAPPSQGPEAFF	TGCAGTGCTCCTCCCTCTCAGGGGCCTGAAGCTTTCTTT
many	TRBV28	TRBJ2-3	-	CASSFWGETDTQYF	TGTGCCAGCAGTTTTTGGGGGGAGACAGATACGCAGTATTTT
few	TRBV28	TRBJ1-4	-	CASRYQGLSTNEKLFF	TGTGCCAGCAGATATCAGGGACTCTCCACTAATGAAAAACTGTTTTTT
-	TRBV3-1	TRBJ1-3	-	CASSQEGNTIYF	TGTGCCAGCAGCCAAGAGGGGAACACCATATATTTT
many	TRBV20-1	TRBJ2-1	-	CSARWINDEQFF	TGCAGTGCTAGGTGGATAAACGATGAGCAGTTCTTC
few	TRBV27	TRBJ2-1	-	CAVGVRSSYNEQFF	TGTGCCGTCGGGGTTAGGAGCTCCTACAATGAGCAGTTCTTC
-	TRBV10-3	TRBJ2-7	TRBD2	CAISGSGSLSYNEQYF	TGTGCCATCAGTGGTAGCGGGAGCCTCTCCTACAATGAGCAGTACTTC
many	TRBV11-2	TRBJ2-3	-	CASSGPGGVGADTQYF	TGTGCCAGCAGCGGACCCGGGGGCGTAGGCGCAGATACGCAGTATTTT
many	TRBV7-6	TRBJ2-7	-	CASSLEGDNYEQYF	TGTGCCAGCAGCTTGGAGGGAGACAACTACGAGCAGTACTTC
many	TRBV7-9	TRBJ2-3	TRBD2	CASSPGLAVKGDTQYF	TGTGCCAGCAGCCCGGGACTAGCGGTAAAGGGGGATACGCAGTATTTT
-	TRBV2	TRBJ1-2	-	CASSEIRDYGYTF	TGTGCCAGCAGTGAAATCAGGGACTATGGCTACACCTTC
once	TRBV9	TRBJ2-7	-	CASSVATGGEQYF	TGTGCCAGCAGCGTAGCTACTGGGGGGGAGCAGTACTTC
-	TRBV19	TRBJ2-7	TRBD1	CASSIKPGGHEQYF	TGTGCCAGTAGTATCAAGCCAGGGGGACACGAGCAGTACTTC
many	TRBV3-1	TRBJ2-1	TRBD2	CASSPSSGIQNEQFF	TGTGCCAGCAGCCCCTCTAGCGGGATTCAAAATGAGCAGTTCTTC
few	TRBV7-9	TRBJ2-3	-	CASSPWTDNTQYF	TGTGCCAGCAGCCCCTGGACTGATAATACGCAGTATTTT
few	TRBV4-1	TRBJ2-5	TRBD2	CASSQGRRGRTETQYF	TGCGCCAGCAGCCAAGGTCGGCGGGGGAGAACAGAGACCCAGTACTTC
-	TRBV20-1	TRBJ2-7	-	CSAKPGGLSSYEQYF	TGCAGTGCTAAACCCGGCGGCCTAAGCTCCTACGAGCAGTACTTC
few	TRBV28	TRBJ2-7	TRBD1	CASSLDRAAYEQYF	TGTGCCAGCAGTCTGGACAGGGCGGCCTACGAGCAGTACTTC
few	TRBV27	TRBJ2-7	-	CASSSRRGYEQYF	TGTGCCAGCAGTTCTCGTCGGGGTTACGAGCAGTACTTC
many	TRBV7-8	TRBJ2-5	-	CASSLARGFGTQYF	TGTGCCAGCAGCTTAGCGCGAGGGTTTGGGACCCAGTACTTC
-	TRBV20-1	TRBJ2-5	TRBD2	CSATRPGLAEAPQETQYF	TGCAGTGCCACGCGCCCCGGACTAGCGGAGGCCCCCCAAGAGACCCAGTACTTC
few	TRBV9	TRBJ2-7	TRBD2	CASSVISGTTRDEQYF	TGTGCCAGCAGCGTAATCTCGGGGACTACTCGCGACGAGCAGTACTTC
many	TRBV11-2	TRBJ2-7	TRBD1	CASSHLDRGFYEQYF	TGTGCCAGCAGCCATCTGGACAGGGGGTTCTACGAGCAGTACTTC
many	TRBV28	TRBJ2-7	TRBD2	CASGLRGATYEQYF	TGTGCCAGCGGGTTGCGGGGGGCTACCTACGAGCAGTACTTC
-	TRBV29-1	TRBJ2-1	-	CSVEGLESEFF	TGCAGCGTTGAAGGTCTGGAGAGCGAGTTCTTC
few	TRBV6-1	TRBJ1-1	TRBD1	CASSARDREISEAFF	TGTGCCAGCAGTGCCAGGGACAGGGAGATAAGTGAAGCTTTCTTT